The present entry profiles one T cell receptor beta chain with its context. The antigen it binds to is not known. It has no much larger one-base neighbor in the sample; base qualities were not kept. Using the deep immunoSEQ assay, TCR CDR3 regions were amplified from genomic DNA by multiplex PCR. Genomic DNA extracted from each cell subset was distributed evenly over all wells of several immunoSEQ 96-well plates, and each plate served as one replicate. For unsorted PBMC, each replicate PCR was loaded with approximately 300 ng genomic DNA, equivalent to roughly 33,000 T cell genomes. Ten immunoSEQ deep assay plates were used to sequence the unsorted PBMC genomic DNA. The purified libraries were quantified using a Qubit 3.0 fluorometer, sized with a Bioanalyzer 2100, and then quantified again using the KAPA Library Quantification kit. Every immunoSEQ 96-well plate was sequenced on a separate single-read 150-cycle Illumina NextSeq 550 flow cell. The authors' analysis ran thus. Because the immunoSEQ output held only junctional sequences and lacked quality scores, the filtering could not match the filtering applied to full-length reads. To assign V/J genes and CDR3, sequences were annotated using PyIR, a Python wrapper for IgBLAST v1.9, with IMGT germline references. Reads were filtered out if the reads had weak V/J assignments (E-value above 1e-6), no CDR3, stop codons, out-of-frame junctions, or ambiguous translated residues. A V3J clonotype was defined by an identical inferred V gene, J gene, and CDR3 amino acid sequence. The percentage overlap between two repertoires was calculated by dividing the number of shared unique clonotypes by the size of the smaller repertoire. Richness of each repertoire was evaluated using RTK rarefaction, the Chao1 estimator, and Recon v2.1 estimates of unobserved clonotypes. The source is immuneACCESS, and TCRdb retained only in-frame sequences with V and J called. Part of the clones is not carried over; for the studies checked, unresolved V genes explain less than half of this, and the remainder is unexplained. V, J and clone size are taken as reported in that table, and D and trimming were inferred from the DNA itself. The sample table contains fewer than 600,000 clones; only one count was recorded for 75% to 85% of them. The ten largest clones represent approximately 13% of the sample.

Trimming costs V 0 bases and J 1 base, and their ends lie 12 bases apart. CDR1 SGHAT and CDR2 FQNNGV were looked up in the germline V gene. Its CDR3 holds 16 amino acids, cysteine through phenylalanine. The read is trimmed to its CDR3 DNA, 48 bases read in frame from base 1. This entry comes from a study of shared clonotypes between healthy human individuals (dated by TCRdb to the early 2020s). With regard to the full study: Three men and two women, aged 18 to 49 years, made up the cohort. Blood TCR repertoires of five healthy adults were deeply sequenced to estimate repertoire size and the extent of clonotype sharing between individuals. To increase sequencing depth and limit assay-specific biases, TCR repertoire library preparation and sequencing were carried out by different laboratories using diverse techniques. Per donor, leukapheresis produced somewhere between about 0.8 and 9 billion PBMCs. Beyond this particular receptor, the publication reports: Pairwise subsampling indicated that sequencing depth was expected to affect the degree of clonotype sharing among donors. Because the study included a small number of donors, the genetic and exposure-history diversity represented was limited. Sampling was restricted to blood, and TCR repertoires in tissue are likely to differ from TCR repertoires in blood.

Healthy HIV-negative adults with no recently reported acute infections or vaccinations were included as donors. Only Caucasian adults living in Nashville, Tennessee, USA were represented among the donors. For unsorted samples, 100 million or so PBMCs were counted, and genomic DNA was extracted using the QIAamp DNA Blood Mini kit. After blood collection by leukapheresis, PBMCs were isolated using Ficoll-Histopaque density gradient centrifugation and then cryopreserved in the vapor phase of liquid nitrogen. The sequence came from a woman aged 40-49 years in good health. Some clones in this sample may be carry-over from other donors' samples. This sequence uses TRBV11-2 and TRBJ1-1; TRBD1 is a possible D gene, resting on 6 matching bases. The specimen was PBMCs. The CDR3 here reads CASSLDLVTGNTEAFF. The DNA is TGTGCCAGCAGCTTAGATCTCGTGACAGGGAACACTGAAGCTTTCTTT.